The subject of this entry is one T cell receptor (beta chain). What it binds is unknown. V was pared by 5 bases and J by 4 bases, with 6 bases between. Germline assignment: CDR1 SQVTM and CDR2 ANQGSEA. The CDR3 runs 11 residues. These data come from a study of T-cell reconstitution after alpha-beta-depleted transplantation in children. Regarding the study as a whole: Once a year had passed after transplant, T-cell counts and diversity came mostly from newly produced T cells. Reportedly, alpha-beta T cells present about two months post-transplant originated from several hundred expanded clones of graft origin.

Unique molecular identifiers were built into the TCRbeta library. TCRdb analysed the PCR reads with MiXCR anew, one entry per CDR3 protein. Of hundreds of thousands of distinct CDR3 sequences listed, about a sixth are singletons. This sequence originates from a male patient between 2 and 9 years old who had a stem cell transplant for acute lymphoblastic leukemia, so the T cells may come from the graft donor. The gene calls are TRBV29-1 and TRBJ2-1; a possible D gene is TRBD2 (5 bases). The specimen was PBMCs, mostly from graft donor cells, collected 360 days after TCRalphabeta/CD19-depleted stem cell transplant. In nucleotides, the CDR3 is TGCAGCGTTCGGGGATACAATGAGCAGTTCTTC. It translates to CSVRGYNEQFF.